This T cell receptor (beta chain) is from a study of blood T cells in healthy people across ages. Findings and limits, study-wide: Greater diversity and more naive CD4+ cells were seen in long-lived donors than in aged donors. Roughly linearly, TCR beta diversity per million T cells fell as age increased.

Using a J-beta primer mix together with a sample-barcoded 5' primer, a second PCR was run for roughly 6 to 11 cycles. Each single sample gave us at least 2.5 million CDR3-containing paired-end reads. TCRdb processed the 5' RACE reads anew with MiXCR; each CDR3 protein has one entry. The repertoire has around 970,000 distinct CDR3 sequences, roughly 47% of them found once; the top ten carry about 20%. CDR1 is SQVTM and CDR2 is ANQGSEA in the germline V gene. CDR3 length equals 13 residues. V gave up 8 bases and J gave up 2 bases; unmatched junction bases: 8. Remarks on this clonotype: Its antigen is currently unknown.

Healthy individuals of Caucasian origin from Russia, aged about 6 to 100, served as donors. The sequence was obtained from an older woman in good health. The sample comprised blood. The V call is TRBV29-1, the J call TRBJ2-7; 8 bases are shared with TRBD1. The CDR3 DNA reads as TGCAGCTTCGGACAGGGCTACCCCTACGAGCAGTACTTC. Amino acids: CSFGQGYPYEQYF.